This T cell receptor (beta chain) is from a study of response to subunit inactivated influenza vaccine. This clonotype occurred once. CDR3 length equals 17 residues. Germline loops: CDR1 LNHDA, CDR2 SQIVND (reference sequence). V was shortened by 0 bases and J by 4 bases, with 16 bases between the two germline ends. TCRdb reanalysed the RT-PCR reads using MiXCR and keeps one entry per CDR3 protein. The repertoire holds 500,000 to 600,000 distinct CDR3 sequences, with 16% as singletons. Here the sequenced sample was CD4+ T cells sorted from PBMCs, taken less than 25 months after vaccination. The sequence was collected from a man aged 50-75 years who received an inactivated influenza vaccine. The chain employs TRBV19 and TRBJ2-1, with no clear D. The CDR3 reads CASSIDLIPPLYNEQFF. CDR3 bases: TGTGCCAGTAGTATAGATCTCATACCTCCGTTGTACAATGAGCAGTTCTTC.